These T cell receptor beta chains were read from a single sample in a study of blood T cells in healthy people across ages. TCRdb processed the 5' RACE reads anew with MiXCR; each CDR3 protein has one entry. The sample holds approximately 800,000 distinct CDR3 sequences, about 62% seen once. Material for sequencing was blood. These TCRs come from a young man in good health. CDR3s include the opening cysteine and the closing phenylalanine or tryptophan. Each record gives: D gene, V gene, J gene, clone size, CDR3 DNA, CDR3 protein. A D gene is named only where the DNA matches it firmly. Rows may omit the clone size; those that give it use once, few, many or a size class.

d_call: TRBD1
v_call: TRBV11-1
j_call: TRBJ2-7
clone_size: .
cdr3_nt: TGTGCCAGCAGCTTATCGTTAGTGGACAGGAGCTCCTACGAGCAGTACTTC
cdr3_aa: CASSLSLVDRSSYEQYF

d_call: .
v_call: TRBV7-8
j_call: TRBJ1-5
clone_size: .
cdr3_nt: TGTGCCAGCACCGGGGAGGGGGGCCCTACCCTAGATCAGCCCCAGCATTTT
cdr3_aa: CASTGEGGPTLDQPQHF

d_call: TRBD2
v_call: TRBV7-2
j_call: TRBJ2-7
clone_size: few
cdr3_nt: TGTGCCAGCAGCCAAGTGGTACGGGGGGTTTCCTACGAGCAGTACTTC
cdr3_aa: CASSQVVRGVSYEQYF

d_call: .
v_call: TRBV4-1
j_call: TRBJ2-7
clone_size: .
cdr3_nt: TGCGCCAGCAGCCCCCAACCTTACAAGGGCGAGCAGTACTTC
cdr3_aa: CASSPQPYKGEQYF

d_call: TRBD2
v_call: TRBV27
j_call: TRBJ2-5
clone_size: few
cdr3_nt: TGTGCCAGCAGTCCTACTAGCGGGAGGCCCCGGGCGGAAGAGACCCAGTACTTC
cdr3_aa: CASSPTSGRPRAEETQYF

d_call: .
v_call: TRBV29-1
j_call: TRBJ2-2
clone_size: .
cdr3_nt: TGCAGCGCCCGGGACAACACCGGGGAGCTGTTTTTT
cdr3_aa: CSARDNTGELFF

d_call: TRBD2
v_call: TRBV3-1
j_call: TRBJ2-1
clone_size: .
cdr3_nt: TGTGCCAGCAGCCAAGGTCTGGGGACTAGCGGGACACGGTATGAGCAGTTCTTC
cdr3_aa: CASSQGLGTSGTRYEQFF

d_call: TRBD2
v_call: TRBV29-1
j_call: TRBJ2-1
clone_size: .
cdr3_nt: TGCAGCGTTGTACTAGCGGGGGGTAGCTCCTACAATGAGCAGTTCTTC
cdr3_aa: CSVVLAGGSSYNEQFF

d_call: TRBD2
v_call: TRBV20-1
j_call: TRBJ2-1
clone_size: .
cdr3_nt: TGCAGTGCTAGCCCCGCGGGAGGAACCTCCTACAATGAGCAGTTCTTC
cdr3_aa: CSASPAGGTSYNEQFF

d_call: .
v_call: TRBV28
j_call: TRBJ2-1
clone_size: .
cdr3_nt: TGTGCCAGCACGGGACGGAGTTACAATGAGCAGTTCTTC
cdr3_aa: CASTGRSYNEQFF

d_call: .
v_call: TRBV16
j_call: TRBJ2-1
clone_size: once
cdr3_nt: TGTGCCAGCAGCCGCTCGACACCGGTCGATGAGCAGTTCTTC
cdr3_aa: CASSRSTPVDEQFF

d_call: TRBD1
v_call: TRBV12-3/TRBV12-4
j_call: TRBJ2-7
clone_size: .
cdr3_nt: TGTGCCAGCAGGAAACAGGGGTTGAACGAGCAGTACTTC
cdr3_aa: CASRKQGLNEQYF

d_call: TRBD1
v_call: TRBV6-2/TRBV6-3
j_call: TRBJ2-1
clone_size: .
cdr3_nt: TGTGCCAGCACCAACAGGGGATACAATGAGCAGTTCTTC
cdr3_aa: CASTNRGYNEQFF

d_call: .
v_call: TRBV20-1
j_call: TRBJ2-1
clone_size: .
cdr3_nt: TGCAGCCCAGACTTAAGACTCAGCTCCTACAATGAGCAGTTCTTC
cdr3_aa: CSPDLRLSSYNEQFF

d_call: TRBD2
v_call: TRBV3-1
j_call: TRBJ2-3
clone_size: few
cdr3_nt: TGTGCCAGCAGCCCGGGACTAGGGCCTGGAGATACGCAGTATTTT
cdr3_aa: CASSPGLGPGDTQYF

d_call: .
v_call: TRBV24-1
j_call: TRBJ2-1
clone_size: .
cdr3_nt: TGTGCCACCAGTGATGGTTTAGGCAATGAGCAGTTCTTC
cdr3_aa: CATSDGLGNEQFF

d_call: .
v_call: TRBV12-3/TRBV12-4
j_call: TRBJ2-1
clone_size: once
cdr3_nt: TGTGCCAGCACAGGCCTTCTGGGGAATGAGCAGTTCTTC
cdr3_aa: CASTGLLGNEQFF

d_call: .
v_call: TRBV6-6
j_call: TRBJ1-2
clone_size: .
cdr3_nt: TGTGCCAGCACCGGGAGGAGAGCGGAGGCTAACTATGGCTACACCTTC
cdr3_aa: CASTGRRAEANYGYTF

d_call: TRBD1
v_call: TRBV6-6
j_call: TRBJ2-7
clone_size: many
cdr3_nt: TGTGCCAGCAGTTACGACGGGACAGGGGGCTACGAGCAGTACTTC
cdr3_aa: CASSYDGTGGYEQYF

d_call: TRBD1
v_call: TRBV6-2/TRBV6-3
j_call: TRBJ2-5
clone_size: .
cdr3_nt: TGTGCCAGCAATCCCACCTCGGCTGGAACAGGGGCAGAGACCCAGTACTTC
cdr3_aa: CASNPTSAGTGAETQYF

d_call: .
v_call: TRBV10-2
j_call: TRBJ2-7
clone_size: .
cdr3_nt: TGCGCCATACAAGGGGGTAACTACGAGCAGTACTTC
cdr3_aa: CAIQGGNYEQYF